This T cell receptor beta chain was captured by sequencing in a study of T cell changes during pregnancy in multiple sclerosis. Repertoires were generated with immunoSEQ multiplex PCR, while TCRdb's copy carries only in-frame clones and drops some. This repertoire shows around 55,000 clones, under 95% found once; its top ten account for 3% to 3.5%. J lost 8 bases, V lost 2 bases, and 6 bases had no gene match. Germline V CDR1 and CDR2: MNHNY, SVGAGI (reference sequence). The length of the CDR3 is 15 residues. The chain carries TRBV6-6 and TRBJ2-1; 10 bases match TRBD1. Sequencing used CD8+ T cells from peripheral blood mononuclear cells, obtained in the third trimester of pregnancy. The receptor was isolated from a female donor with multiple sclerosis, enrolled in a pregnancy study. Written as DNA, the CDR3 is TGTGCCAGCAGTTACGGGGGACAGGGGCTCCATGAGCAGTTCTTC. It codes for CASSYGGQGLHEQFF.